This T cell receptor beta chain is drawn from a study of human T cells and chemical hapten exposure. Study observations and caveats: Healthy individuals' immune responses may differ from those of donors, who had alopecia. Patch test score showed a positive correlation with PT1 expanded TCR counts.

TCRdb reprocessed the RACE reads with MiXCR, giving one entry per CDR3 protein. The table includes fewer than 200,000 distinct CDR3 sequences, 20% to 25% detected once. The table lists this clonotype with a few counts. As yet, its antigen is unknown. Time point given: patch test 1, 2 weeks after DPC sensitization. Treatment given: therapeutic diphenylcyclopropenone sensitization with weekly scalp DPC. This receptor was identified in a woman aged 45 to 65 with alopecia areata. Some clones in this sample may be carry-over from other donors' samples. Sequenced material: whole blood, taken in connection with sensitization to the hapten diphenylcyclopropenone (DPC).

DNA for the CDR3: TGTGCCAGCAGTTCCTTAGAGGGGGCCATCAGCAATCAGCCCCAGCATTTT. The encoded protein is CASSSLEGAISNQPQHF. The V and J genes are TRBV28 and TRBJ1-5; 7 positions match TRBD1. The CDR3 extends over 17 amino acids. Trimming at V came to 4 bases and at J to 1 base, leaving 10 bases not matched to a gene. Germline V gene sequence: CDR1 MDHEN, CDR2 SYDVKM.